One and the same sample provided the 21 T cell receptor beta chains below, sequenced in a study of T cell clonality in common variable immunodeficiency. Study-wide findings and caveats: Fewer deletions and N-nucleotide insertions were reportedly seen in common variable immunodeficiency TCR beta sequences.

Which antigens these TCRs recognize remains unknown. The assay was immunoSEQ multiplex PCR, and TCRdb's table has in-frame clones only and misses some. Observed in the sample are fewer than 30,000 clones, none of them singletons. Sequenced: peripheral blood mononuclear cells. These receptors were taken from a human donor with common variable immunodeficiency.

Points on this clone: The CDR3 extends 3 residues past the end of the read, so its final part is completed from the germline J gene. The chain combines TRBV7-9 with TRBJ1-5, with a possible D match to TRBD1 (6 bases). The CDR3 length is 14 residues. V was clipped by 5 bases and J by 7 bases, with 15 bases between them. The germline V gene has CDR1 SEHNR and CDR2 FQNEAQ (reference sequence). Incomplete CDR3 DNA: TGTGCCAGCAGCGCCTCAGGGGAGGGACAGCCC. Its translation: CASSASGEGQP. The full CDR3 sequence reads CASSASGEGQPQHF. The whole variable domain, remainder taken from reference TRBV7-9 and TRBJ1-5, is DTGVSQNPRHKITKRGQNVTFRCDPISEHNRLYWYRQTLGQGPEFLTYFQNEAQLEKSRLLSDRFSAERPKGSFSTLEIQRTEQGDSAMYLCASSASGEGQPQHFGDGTRLSIL.

Points on this clone: The CDR3 extends 3 residues past the end of the read, so its final part is completed from the germline J gene. The V and J genes are TRBV19 and TRBJ1-3, with a weak D call TRBD1 (5 bases). Looked up from germline, CDR1 is LNHDA and CDR2 is SQIVND (reference sequence). V was clipped by 5 bases and J by 2 bases, with 19 bases between them. This CDR3 has 17 amino acids. The CDR3 here is CASSALDRGRAGNTIYF. The DNA read from the CDR3 is TGTGCCAGTAGTGCCCTCGACCGGGGGAGGGCTGGAAACACC.

Comment on this clone: The CDR3 is cut off 3 residues early in the read; its end comes from the germline J gene. The rearrangement joins TRBV7-2 to TRBJ2-5, with no clear D. The CDR3 has 12 residues. V shed 1 base and J shed 2 bases, with 2 bases lying between them. Germline values: CDR1 SGHTA, CDR2 FQGNSA. Incomplete CDR3 DNA: TGTGCCAGCAGCTTAGTACAAGAGACC. As protein: CASSLVQET. The full CDR3 reads CASSLVQETQYF.

This clone came up many times. The sequence runs out 3 residues before the end of the CDR3; the remainder is reconstructed from the germline J gene. The chain employs TRBV4-1 and TRBJ1-3; D may be TRBD1 (5 bases). The CDR3 has 18 residues. V was trimmed by 1 base and J by 4 bases, leaving 20 bases between them. Germline lookup yields CDR1 MGHRA and CDR2 YSYEKL. The covered CDR3 bases are TGCGCCAGCAGCCAAGCGGGACTGGGCCCTCTCCCCGGAAACACC. Encoded protein: CASSQAGLGPLPGNT. The CDR3 in its entirety is CASSQAGLGPLPGNTIYF.

This clone was counted a few times. The CDR3 extends 3 residues past the end of the read, so its final part is completed from the germline J gene. The rearrangement uses TRBV7-8 and TRBJ1-2; D may be TRBD1 (5 bases). The length of the CDR3 is 12 residues. The germline CDR1 and CDR2 sequences are SGHVS and FQNEAQ. CDR3 DNA, as far as it was read: TGTGCCAGCAGCCCGCCGGGGGGAGGC. It encodes CASSPPGGG. The full CDR3 reads CASSPPGGGYTF.

This clone was counted between two and nine times. Sequencing ends 3 residues short of the CDR3 end; the germline J gene provides the rest. The V and J genes are TRBV7-2 and TRBJ1-2; no firm D call. The CDR3 loop spans 15 amino acids. Germline CDR1 is SGHTA and CDR2 is FQGNSA. V was cut by 5 bases and J by 7 bases, with 20 bases left in between. This chain's CDR3 is CASSQETDWLPGYTF. Incomplete CDR3 DNA: TGTGCCAGCAGCCAAGAGACGGACTGGTTGCCTGGC.

As concerns this clone: The read stops 3 residues short of the end of the CDR3; the missing end is completed from the germline J gene. This chain joins TRBV5-1 and TRBJ2-1; 9 bases fit TRBD2. V was clipped by 4 bases and J by 2 bases; unmatched bases: 4. The CDR3 sequence is 15 residues long. CDR1 is SGHRS, CDR2 YFSETQ, per germline. The part of the CDR3 DNA that was read is TGCGCCAGCAGCGAGGGACTAGCAGCCTACAATGAG. Translated, it gives CASSEGLAAYNE. The full CDR3 protein reads CASSEGLAAYNEQFF.

There are a few counts of this clone. The read is 3 residues too short to cover the CDR3 end, so that end is filled in from the germline J gene. The J gene is TRBJ1-6, the V gene TRBV19; 7 nucleotides line up with TRBD1. V trimming: 1 base; J trimming: 8 bases; junction bases outside the gene matches: 5. The CDR3 covers 15 residues. Germline-derived CDR1 and CDR2 are LNHDA and SQIVND (reference sequence). The CDR3 spells CASSIGNRGDSPLHF. CDR3 DNA, as far as it was read: TGTGCCAGTAGTATAGGGAACAGGGGCGATTCACCC.

This clone showed up many times. The CDR3 end falls 3 residues outside the read, so it is completed with the germline J gene. The chain combines TRBV19 with TRBJ1-2; 8 bases line up with TRBD1. From germline, CDR1 is LNHDA and CDR2 SQIVND (reference sequence). The CDR3 extends over 16 amino acids. V lost 0 bases, J lost 5 bases, and 8 bases stayed unmatched. Partial CDR3 DNA: TGTGCCAGTAGTATAGATAGCAGGGGGCTGGGGTATGGC. Residues: CASSIDSRGLGYG. The whole CDR3 sequence reads CASSIDSRGLGYGYTF.

This clone was counted only a few times. The CDR3 end falls 3 residues outside the read, so it is completed with the germline J gene. This chain links TRBV7-2 with TRBJ1-2; D not resolved. This CDR3 region has 14 residues. Trimming left V 0 bases short and J 4 bases short, with 9 bases between. Per germline, CDR1 SGHTA and CDR2 FQGNSA. This CDR3 is CASSLAGLFYGYTF. CDR3 DNA (partial): TGTGCCAGCAGCTTAGCAGGACTTTTCTATGGC.

Turning to this clone: The read terminates 3 residues ahead of where the CDR3 ends, so the germline J gene completes it. This chain joins TRBV19 and TRBJ2-1; 10 nucleotides line up with TRBD2. Germline values: CDR1 LNHDA, CDR2 SQIVND (reference sequence). CDR3 size: 14 residues. V was clipped by 5 bases and J by 8 bases; unmatched bases: 6. The CDR3 region is CASSSGLADYEQFF. The sequenced part of the CDR3 DNA is TGTGCCAGTAGTTCCGGACTAGCGGACTATGAG.

This clone turned up a few times. The read is 3 residues too short to cover the CDR3 end, so that end is filled in from the germline J gene. The genes are TRBV19 and TRBJ1-5; 7 bases are a match to TRBD1. The CDR3 covers 15 residues. V dropped 6 bases and J dropped 4; count of bases not matched to a gene: 9. Germline values: CDR1 LNHDA, CDR2 SQIVND (reference sequence). The CDR3 DNA, read in part, is TGTGCCAGTAGACGGGACAGCGTGTCAAATCAGCCC. Amino acid sequence: CASRRDSVSNQP. The complete CDR3 reads CASRRDSVSNQPQHF.

There are many counts of this clone. CDR3 DNA (partial): TGTGCCAGCAGTTCCGACATCGTGGGCACAGATACG. This sequence encodes CASSSDIVGTDT. The CDR3 as a whole reads CASSSDIVGTDTQYF. The chain uses TRBV27 and TRBJ2-3, with D hard to call. Read data end 3 residues before the CDR3 end; the end is taken from the germline J gene. V was shortened by 4 bases and J by 1 base, with 12 bases between the two germline ends. The CDR3 sequence is 15 residues long. Germline-derived CDR1 and CDR2 are MNHEY and SMNVEV (reference sequence).

This clone was counted a few times. The read terminates 3 residues before the CDR3 end, so the remaining end is supplied by the germline J gene. V and J are TRBV2 and TRBJ1-6; 8 nucleotides align to TRBD1. The V gene's germline CDR1 is SNHLY and CDR2 FYNNEI. V shed 5 bases and J 4 bases; nucleotides not matched to a gene: 10. The CDR3 extends over 17 amino acids. The CDR3: CASSLEDRENYNSPLHF. The sequenced CDR3 bases are TGTGCCAGCAGTCTAGAGGACAGGGAAAATTATAATTCACCC.

In its sample, this clone was seen a few times. The read gets to within 3 residues of the CDR3 end, and the germline J gene fills in the rest. The chain recombines TRBV2 with TRBJ1-2; the D gene is possibly TRBD1 (5 bases). Trimming removed 7 bases from V and 4 bases from J, with 13 bases in between. The CDR3 contains 13 residues. From germline, CDR1 is SNHLY and CDR2 FYNNEI. This CDR3 reads CASKAGSGYGYTF. The CDR3 bases that were read are TGTGCCAGCAAAGCAGGGAGTGGCTATGGC.

Many counts were recorded for this clone. The read halts 3 residues ahead of the CDR3 end, with the missing end drawn from the germline J gene. The gene calls are TRBV5-1 and TRBJ2-7; 7 nucleotides agree with TRBD2. Germline values: CDR1 SGHRS, CDR2 YFSETQ. This CDR3 has 15 amino acids. J gave up 1 base and V 4 bases, and 8 bases lay outside the gene matches. The chain's CDR3 is CASSHSGYASYEQYF. The sequenced CDR3 bases are TGCGCCAGCAGCCATAGCGGGTATGCATCCTACGAG.

As to this clone: With the read ending 3 residues before the CDR3 end, the germline J gene is used to fill in that end. The chain recombines TRBV20-1 with TRBJ2-1; 9 bases match TRBD1. CDR3 length: 14 residues. Germline loops: CDR1 DFQATT, CDR2 SNEGSKA (reference sequence). V dropped 6 bases and J dropped 3; count of bases not matched to a gene: 6. The CDR3 protein is CSAPRDRDYNEQFF. CDR3 bases read: TGCAGTGCGCCCCGGGACAGGGACTACAATGAG.

This clone was counted only a few times. The sequence runs out 3 residues before the end of the CDR3; the remainder is reconstructed from the germline J gene. This rearrangement joins TRBV7-2 to TRBJ1-2; D may be TRBD1 (6 bases). Per germline, CDR1 SGHTA and CDR2 FQGNSA. The germline V and J ends were trimmed by 1 base and 4 bases, with 10 bases remaining between them. This CDR3 comprises 14 residues. The CDR3 DNA, read in part, is TGTGCCAGCAGCTTAGTGTTGACAGGCTATGGC. It yields the protein CASSLVLTGYG. The entire CDR3 sequence reads CASSLVLTGYGYTF. The full variable domain, its missing parts supplied by reference TRBV7-2 and TRBJ1-2, is GAGVSQSPSNKVTEKGKDVELRCDPISGHTALYWYRQSLGQGLEFLIYFQGNSAPDKSGLPSDRFSAERTGGSVSTLTIQRTQQEDSAVYLCASSLVLTGYGYTFGSGTRLTVV.

This clone was seen a handful of times. The sequence runs out 3 residues before the end of the CDR3; the remainder is reconstructed from the germline J gene. This chain joins TRBV11-1 and TRBJ1-2; possible D gene TRBD1, 6 bases. Per germline, CDR1 SGHAT and CDR2 FQDESV (reference sequence). This CDR3 contains 14 residues. Trimming took off 5 bases at V and 3 bases at J, with 13 bases between the two ends. CDR3 DNA (partial): TGTGCCAGCAGCCTAAACCCAGGGGACTATGGC. Translating it yields CASSLNPGDYG. The full CDR3 protein reads CASSLNPGDYGYTF.

A remark on this clone: The CDR3 end falls 3 residues outside the read, so it is completed with the germline J gene. The chain carries TRBV7-3 and TRBJ2-6; D unresolved. Germline V gene data show CDR1 as SGHTA and CDR2 as FQGTGA. The CDR3 loop spans 15 amino acids. The germline V and J ends were trimmed by 5 bases and 5 bases, with 13 bases remaining between them. CDR3 DNA (partial): TGTGCCAGCAGCACCGTGTCAGGCCGGGCCAACGTC. Translating gives CASSTVSGRANV. The full CDR3 reads CASSTVSGRANVLTF.

This clone was counted many times. The CDR3 is cut off 3 residues early in the read; its end comes from the germline J gene. V gene TRBV19 combines with J gene TRBJ2-3, with 8 bases that match TRBD1. CDR1 and CDR2 from the germline V gene are LNHDA and SQIVND (reference sequence). With V trimmed by 8 bases and J by 0 bases, 4 bases remained unmatched. CDR3 length: 14 residues. Incomplete CDR3 DNA: TGTGCCAGTGGCCAGGGGGCGAGCACAGATACG. Translation: CASGQGASTDT. The CDR3 reads in full as CASGQGASTDTQYF.